A single sample is the source of the 23 T cell receptor beta chains below, sequenced in a study of T-cell reconstitution after alpha-beta-depleted transplantation in children. Library preparation (for TCRbeta) was performed with unique molecular identifiers. Via MiXCR, TCRdb re-called the PCR reads, giving one row per CDR3 protein. Of around 92,000 distinct CDR3 sequences in the sample, 12% were seen once. The specimen comprised PBMCs from the stem cell graft donor, sampled from the stem cell graft. The receptors here all came from a human donor who donated a stem cell graft to a child with inherited bone marrow failure.

This clonotype was detected ten times or more. The chain combines TRBV27 with TRBJ1-1; D might be TRBD1 (5 bases). The CDR3 sequence is 14 residues long. Per germline, CDR1 MNHEY and CDR2 SMNVEV (reference sequence). V shed 4 bases and J shed 2 bases, with 11 bases lying between them. The DNA of the CDR3 is TGTGCCAGCAGTTATCAGGGAGCAAACACTGAAGCTTTCTTT. Amino acids: CASSYQGANTEAFF.

This clonotype has only a few counts. V gene TRBV7-3 combines with J gene TRBJ2-2; D is undetermined. Trimming shortened V by 5 bases and J by 3 bases, and 7 bases separated the two germline ends. The CDR3 sequence is 13 residues long. The germline V gene has CDR1 SGHTA and CDR2 FQGTGA. CDR3 in DNA: TGTGCCAGCAGCCCGCAGTACACCGGGGAGCTGTTTTTT. This encodes CASSPQYTGELFF.

This clonotype has ten or more counts. The J gene is TRBJ2-7, the V gene TRBV19, with a weak D call TRBD2 (6 bases). The CDR3 sequence is 14 residues long. Between the trimmed V and J ends, which lost 3 bases and 3 bases, there was a span of 12 bases. Germline lookup yields CDR1 LNHDA and CDR2 SQIVND (reference sequence). The CDR3 here is CASSINGGGYEQYF. The CDR3 nucleotides are TGTGCCAGTAGTATCAACGGGGGAGGCTACGAGCAGTACTTC.

This clonotype appeared many times. V usage is TRBV21-1 and J usage is TRBJ1-1; the listed D gene, TRBD1, was not tested against the DNA. TRBV21-1 is an annotated pseudogene. The CDR3 has 13 residues. The CDR3: CASSRQKNTEAFF. CDR3 sequence (DNA): TGTGCCAGCAGTAGACAGAAGAACACTGAAGCTTTCTTT.

This clonotype was counted at least ten times. This rearrangement joins TRBV5-1 to TRBJ2-5; TRBD2 matches at 13 bases. With V trimmed by 4 bases and J by 5 bases, 8 bases remained unmatched. This CDR3 has 16 amino acids. Germline loops: CDR1 SGHRS, CDR2 YFSETQ. CDR3 loop: CASSPGLAGVEETQYF. The CDR3 nucleotides read TGCGCCAGCAGCCCTGGACTAGCGGGAGTAGAGGAGACCCAGTACTTC.

This clonotype has at least ten counts. The chain combines TRBV20-1 with TRBJ2-5; tentatively, D is TRBD2 (5 bases). The length of the CDR3 is 12 residues. Per germline, CDR1 DFQATT and CDR2 SNEGSKA (reference sequence). The V gene lost 5 bases and the J gene lost 7 bases, with 14 bases spanning the gap. The DNA of the CDR3 is TGCAGTGCTCGTCCGGGGTCTGTGACCCAGTACTTC. Its protein product is CSARPGSVTQYF.

The chain couples TRBV19 to TRBJ2-7, with 9 bases that match TRBD1. This CDR3 has 16 residues. Germline assignment: CDR1 LNHDA and CDR2 SQIVND (reference sequence). J lost 0 bases, V lost 2 bases, and 5 bases had no gene match. CDR3 nucleotide sequence: TGTGCCAGTAGTATATCTGGGACAGGGAGCTCCTACGAGCAGTACTTC. Its protein is CASSISGTGSSYEQYF.

This clonotype was observed at least ten times. The V and J genes are TRBV27 and TRBJ2-1; 7 positions agree with TRBD2. V trimming: 2 bases; J trimming: 12 bases; junction bases outside the gene matches: 7. From germline, CDR1 is MNHEY and CDR2 SMNVEV (reference sequence). CDR3 size: 13 residues. The CDR3 sequence: CASSLVAGVRQFF. The DNA of the CDR3 is TGTGCCAGCAGTTTAGTTGCGGGAGTTAGGCAGTTCTTC.

This clonotype was found many times. J is TRBJ1-5 and V is TRBV5-1; the D is unclear. Germline V lookup: CDR1 SGHRS, CDR2 YFSETQ. V lost 0 bases to trimming and J lost 3 bases, with 7 bases between them. This CDR3 comprises 14 residues. The CDR3 sequence is CASSLESLNQPQHF. The CDR3 DNA reads as TGCGCCAGCAGCTTGGAGAGTCTCAATCAGCCCCAGCATTTT.

A few counts support this clonotype. The V gene is TRBV19, the J gene TRBJ2-2; the D call may be TRBD1 or TRBD2 (7 bases each). Trimming shortened V by 7 bases and J by 5 bases, and 14 bases separated the two germline ends. Germline loops: CDR1 LNHDA, CDR2 SQIVND (reference sequence). The CDR3 contains 14 residues. The CDR3 sequence is CASNPGGETGELFF. CDR3 DNA sequence: TGTGCCAGTAATCCAGGGGGGGAAACCGGGGAGCTGTTTTTT.

The chain links TRBV29-1 to TRBJ2-6; D unclear. The CDR3 is 12 residues long. V gave up 4 bases and J gave up 2 bases, with 3 bases separating them. Germline V gives CDR1 SQVTM, CDR2 ANQGSEA. The CDR3 is CSVVAGANVLTF. CDR3 nucleotide sequence: TGCAGCGTTGTGGCTGGGGCCAACGTCCTGACTTTC.

The CDR3 DNA reads as TGTGCCAGCAGTCCCGGAAGAGGGACCTACGAGCAGTACTTC. Encoded protein: CASSPGRGTYEQYF. This chain connects TRBV2 to TRBJ2-7; a possible D gene is TRBD2 (5 bases). Trimming took off 5 bases at V and 2 bases at J, with 13 bases between the two ends. Germline CDR1 reads SNHLY; CDR2 reads FYNNEI. The length of the CDR3 is 14 residues.

The chain recombines TRBV19 with TRBJ1-5; D gene uncertain. The CDR3 consists of 15 residues. Trimming stripped 0 bases from V and 2 bases from J, with 8 bases between. Germline V gene sequence: CDR1 LNHDA, CDR2 SQIVND (reference sequence). The CDR3: CASSIEGNGNQPQHF. For the CDR3, the DNA is TGTGCCAGTAGTATAGAGGGAAATGGCAATCAGCCCCAGCATTTT.

In this sample, this clonotype turned up many times. The chain combines TRBV5-5 with TRBJ2-2; possible D gene TRBD1, 6 bases. Germline V CDR1 and CDR2: SGHKS, YYEKEE (reference sequence). The CDR3 extends over 17 amino acids. V shed 0 bases and J shed 2 bases, with 14 bases lying between them. CDR3 loop: CASSLVSGAPNTGELFF. CDR3 sequence (DNA): TGTGCCAGCAGCTTGGTATCAGGGGCCCCCAACACCGGGGAGCTGTTTTTT.

This clonotype was observed a few times. The chain combines TRBV14 with TRBJ1-2; the match to TRBD1 covers 7 bases. Germline values: CDR1 SGHDN, CDR2 FVKESK. With 4 bases clipped from V and 3 bases from J, the junction kept 8 bases outside the gene matches. The CDR3 runs 15 residues. CDR3 nucleotide sequence: TGTGCCAGCAGCCGGGGGCAGGGGGGCGACTATGGCTACACCTTC. Translating it yields CASSRGQGGDYGYTF. The full variable domain, its missing parts supplied by reference TRBV14 and TRBJ1-2, is EAGVTQFPSHSVIEKGQTVTLRCDPISGHDNLYWYRRVMGKEIKFLLHFVKESKQDESGMPNNRFLAERTGGTYSTLKVQPAELEDSGVYFCASSRGQGGDYGYTFGSGTRLTVV.

This clonotype was seen at least ten times. This chain links TRBV29-1 with TRBJ1-4, with 7 positions matching TRBD1. CDR1 and CDR2 from the germline V gene are SQVTM and ANQGSEA. The V and J ends lost 0 bases and 8 bases, in that order; junction bases with no gene match: 6. CDR3 length equals 14 residues. As DNA, the CDR3 is TGCAGCGTTGAAGATGACAGGGTGGGGGAAAAACTGTTTTTT. This translates into CSVEDDRVGEKLFF.

This clonotype was detected many times. This chain links TRBV4-1 with TRBJ1-5, with D unclear. Per germline, CDR1 MGHRA and CDR2 YSYEKL. This CDR3 contains 14 residues. The V end lost 1 base, the J end lost 7 bases, and 11 bases lay between the germline ends. CDR3 loop: CASSQVVSRQPQHF. As DNA, the CDR3 is TGCGCCAGCAGCCAAGTAGTCAGCAGGCAGCCCCAGCATTTT.

This clonotype was recorded many times. The J gene is TRBJ1-5, the V gene TRBV7-2; D not resolved. In germline, CDR1 is SGHTA, CDR2 FQGNSA. V lost 5 bases, J lost 0 bases, and 5 bases lay in between. The CDR3 is made up of 13 amino acids. In DNA form, the CDR3 reads TGTGCCAGCAGCACAAATAGCAATCAGCCCCAGCATTTT. This sequence encodes CASSTNSNQPQHF.

There are many counts of this clonotype. The chain has TRBV3-1 and TRBJ1-1; D gene ambiguous. Trimming took 1 base from V and 6 from J, leaving 15 bases between them. The V gene's germline CDR1 is LGHDT and CDR2 YNNKEL (reference sequence). The CDR3 runs 15 residues. As DNA, the CDR3 is TGTGCCAGCAGCCAAGGTGGATGGTTTATCGCTGAAGCTTTCTTT. Translating gives CASSQGGWFIAEAFF.

The rearrangement links TRBV19 to TRBJ1-2, with D hard to call. Per the germline V gene, CDR1 is LNHDA and CDR2 is SQIVND (reference sequence). The ends were cut back, 7 bases at V and 7 bases at J, with 16 bases in the middle. This CDR3 is built from 13 residues. The CDR3 DNA reads TGTGCCAGTACCCCACGTGGAGAGGCTGGCTACACCTTC. Translated: CASTPRGEAGYTF.

This clonotype was seen ten or more times. The chain recombines TRBV29-1 with TRBJ2-3; TRBD2 matches 8 bases. CDR3 length equals 14 residues. The germline V gene has CDR1 SQVTM and CDR2 ANQGSEA. DNA for the CDR3: TGCAGTTGCGGGTTCGGGGGGGCGACAGATACGCAGTATTTT. Translation gives CSCGFGGATDTQYF.

This clonotype was seen many times. The CDR3 DNA is TGCAGTGCTAGGGGACCCCTTTATTCACCCCTCCACTTT. Residues: CSARGPLYSPLHF. The chain joins TRBV20-1 to TRBJ1-6, with D maybe TRBD1 (5 bases). This CDR3 is 13 amino acids long. The germline V gene encodes CDR1 DFQATT and CDR2 SNEGSKA (reference sequence). V was clipped by 3 bases and J by 8 bases, with 11 bases between them.

This clonotype showed up many times. This sequence joins TRBV5-1 and TRBJ2-5; D is unclear. The CDR3 extends over 15 amino acids. Germline V gene sequence: CDR1 SGHRS, CDR2 YFSETQ. V was pared by 0 bases and J by 1 base, with 10 bases between. The CDR3 is CASSLGPQLQETQYF. In DNA form, the CDR3 reads TGCGCCAGCAGCTTGGGCCCACAGCTCCAAGAGACCCAGTACTTC.